The 12 T cell receptor beta chains below come from one sample, sequenced in a study of naive and memory T cell subsets. The sample's treatment: skin biopsy from PPD injection site in Mantoux-positive individual. A UMI-containing oligonucleotide was joined by 3' ligation to the TCR cDNA template. Amplification of ligated cDNA took four PCR rounds with SP2 and nested alpha and beta constant primers. TCRdb processed the UMI-ligation and nested PCR reads anew with MiXCR; each CDR3 protein has one entry. The repertoire holds roughly 14,000 distinct CDR3 sequences, with more than 4.5% as singletons. This specimen consisted of skin, obtained from a tuberculin skin test site. All receptors derive from an adult in good health.

This chain joins TRBV30 and TRBJ1-1, with D possibly matching TRBD1 (6 bases). The germline CDR1 and CDR2 sequences are GTSNPN and SVGIG (reference sequence). Trimming cost V 1 base and J 2 bases, with 14 bases left between them. There are 15 residues in the CDR3. In DNA, the CDR3 is TGTGCCTGGAGTGGCAGAGGGGGGATTAACACTGAAGCTTTCTTT. This gives the protein CAWSGRGGINTEAFF.

By share of the sample, this clonotype is medium-sized. The V and J genes are TRBV18 and TRBJ2-1, with 11 bases matching TRBD1. The CDR3 totals 15 residues. CDR1 and CDR2 (germline): KGHSH, LQKENI. With V trimmed by 2 bases and J by 4 bases, 1 base remained unmatched. For the CDR3, the DNA is TGTGCCAGCTCACCAGGGACAGGGGGATACAATGAGCAGTTCTTC. This gives the protein CASSPGTGGYNEQFF. The whole variable domain, filled in from reference TRBV18 and TRBJ2-1, reads NAGVMQNPRHLVRRRGQEARLRCSPMKGHSHVYWYRQLPEEGLKFMVYLQKENIIDESGMPKERFSAEFPKEGPSILRIQQVVRGDSAAYFCASSPGTGGYNEQFFGPGTRLTVL.

There are many counts of this clonotype. The V call is TRBV19, the J call TRBJ1-5; no reliable D call. The CDR3 is 14 amino acids. CDR1 is LNHDA and CDR2 is SQIVND in the germline V gene (reference sequence). V was shortened by 9 bases and J by 3 bases, with 15 bases between the two germline ends. CDR3 sequence (DNA): TGTGCCAGCACTGACGGGAACGACAATCAGCCCCAGCATTTT. Translated: CASTDGNDNQPQHF.

This clonotype was detected a few times. The chain uses TRBV30 and TRBJ1-4; 9 nucleotides agree with TRBD1. The CDR3 has 13 amino acids. Per the germline V gene, CDR1 is GTSNPN and CDR2 is SVGIG (reference sequence). The V and J ends lost 5 bases and 8 bases, in that order; junction bases with no gene match: 6. The CDR3 coding sequence is TGTGCCTGGGGGACAGGGATTGGAGAAAAACTGTTTTTT. This sequence encodes CAWGTGIGEKLFF.

As for this clonotype: A much larger clone sits a single nucleotide away, making a read error possible. The genes are TRBV7-9 and TRBJ1-5; no clear D. The germline V gene has CDR1 SEHNR and CDR2 FQNEAQ (reference sequence). The CDR3 consists of 12 residues. CDR3 in amino acids: CVSSLDDQPQHF. DNA for the CDR3: TGTGTCAGCAGCTTAGACGATCAGCCCCAGCATTTT.

This clonotype is medium-sized (0.01 to 0.1%) within its sample. The chain links TRBV7-9 to TRBJ1-1; D uncertain. The V gene lost 5 bases and the J gene lost 7 bases, with 14 bases spanning the gap. The CDR3 runs 13 residues. In germline, CDR1 is SEHNR, CDR2 FQNEAQ (reference sequence). CDR3 DNA sequence: TGTGCCAGCAGCGCGACTCAAGGAGGTGAAGCTTTCTTT. Translation gives CASSATQGGEAFF. Based on the CDR3 plus reference TRBV7-9 and TRBJ1-1, the full variable domain is DTGVSQNPRHKITKRGQNVTFRCDPISEHNRLYWYRQTLGQGPEFLTYFQNEAQLEKSRLLSDRFSAERPKGSFSTLEIQRTEQGDSAMYLCASSATQGGEAFFGQGTRLTVV.

This clonotype was found many times. V gene TRBV18 combines with J gene TRBJ1-1; 8 bases are a match to TRBD1. CDR3 length: 13 residues. With 4 bases clipped from V and 3 bases from J, the junction kept 1 base outside the gene matches. Germline loops: CDR1 KGHSH, CDR2 LQKENI. The CDR3 spells CASSLDRDTEAFF. In DNA, the CDR3 is TGTGCCAGCTCACTGGACAGGGACACTGAAGCTTTCTTT.

This clonotype was seen ten or more times. The rearrangement joins TRBV12-3 or TRBV12-4 to TRBJ2-1, with a weak D call TRBD2 (5 bases). This CDR3 contains 15 residues. V was pared by 0 bases and J by 10 bases, with 16 bases between. CDR3 DNA sequence: TGTGCCAGCAGTTTAGCGCGAAGGACTCGAGGGGAGCAGTTCTTC. It translates to CASSLARRTRGEQFF.

This clonotype was counted ten times or more. The chain carries TRBV5-1 and TRBJ2-7; D may be TRBD1 (6 bases). CDR1 is SGHRS, CDR2 YFSETQ, per germline. This CDR3 has 13 residues. With 2 bases removed from V and 1 base from J, the gap between germline ends came to 7 bases. CDR3 sequence (DNA): TGCGCCAGCAGCTTAGACAGGTCCTACGAGCAGTACTTC. Its translation: CASSLDRSYEQYF.

This clonotype occurred many times. V usage is TRBV7-8 and J usage is TRBJ2-7, with D uncertain. The CDR3 consists of 12 residues. Germline V gene sequence: CDR1 SGHVS, CDR2 FQNEAQ. The germline V and J ends were trimmed by 8 bases and 4 bases, with 12 bases remaining between them. CDR3 nucleotide sequence: TGTGCCAGCGGCCACTTATTATACGAGCAGTACTTC. Its protein product is CASGHLLYEQYF.

Sample share makes this clonotype medium-sized. This chain links TRBV4-3 with TRBJ1-6; 8 positions match TRBD1. Germline CDR1 reads LGHNA; CDR2 reads YSLEER. The CDR3 consists of 18 residues. With 5 bases clipped from V and 4 bases from J, the junction kept 13 bases outside the gene matches. Written as DNA, the CDR3 is TGCGCCAGCAGCTCTCTGAACGTTGGGACAGGTTATAATTCACCCCTCCACTTT. Translated: CASSSLNVGTGYNSPLHF.

This clonotype has a count of ten or more. V is TRBV9 and J is TRBJ2-7; D call uncertain. The ends were cut back, 4 bases at V and 6 bases at J, with 14 bases in the middle. CDR1 is SGDLS, CDR2 YYNGEE, per germline. This CDR3 region has 13 residues. The DNA of the CDR3 is TGTGCCAGCAGCCTGAGGCCCGGTGGCGAGCAGTACTTC. Translating gives CASSLRPGGEQYF. Based on the CDR3 plus reference TRBV9 and TRBJ2-7, the full variable domain is DSGVTQTPKHLITATGQRVTLRCSPRSGDLSVYWYQQSLDQGLQFLIQYYNGEERAKGNILERFSAQQFPDLHSELNLSSLELGDSALYFCASSLRPGGEQYFGPGTRLTVT.